The 23 T cell receptor beta chains below all came from one sample that was sequenced in a study of blood T cells in healthy people across ages. A sample-barcoded 5' primer and a J-beta primer mix were used in a second PCR of roughly 6 to 11 cycles. TCRdb independently ran MiXCR on the 5' RACE reads; one entry per CDR3 protein. There are 1.5 million to 1.8 million distinct CDR3 sequences in the sample; 35% to 45% occur only once, and more than 4% lies in the top ten. Sequencing was done on a sample of blood. The receptors were gathered from a young woman in good health.

This clonotype was counted between two and nine times. This chain connects TRBV5-1 to TRBJ2-4; TRBD2 might be the D (6 bases). This CDR3 spans 15 amino acids. Trimming took off 0 bases at V and 6 bases at J, with 13 bases between the two ends. In germline, CDR1 is SGHRS, CDR2 YFSETQ. The chain's CDR3 is CASSLGTPGGNIQYF. DNA for the CDR3: TGCGCCAGCAGCTTGGGTACACCCGGGGGAAACATTCAGTACTTC.

CDR3 region: CASSFQGGVTEAFF. CDR3 nucleotide sequence: TGTGCCAGCAGTTTTCAAGGTGGTGTCACTGAAGCTTTCTTT. The rearrangement links TRBV12-3 or TRBV12-4 to TRBJ1-1; no firm D call. The V end was cut by 3 bases, the J end by 4 bases, with 12 bases between. This CDR3 has 14 residues.

This clonotype was seen a handful of times. The chain carries TRBV14 and TRBJ2-1; the D gene is possibly TRBD1 (5 bases). The V end was cut by 7 bases, the J end by 3 bases, with 13 bases between. This CDR3 is built from 14 residues. Germline CDR1 SGHDN, CDR2 FVKESK. Here the CDR3 reads CASKGQSFYNEQFF. Written as DNA, the CDR3 is TGTGCCAGCAAAGGACAAAGCTTCTACAATGAGCAGTTCTTC.

The CDR3 loop is CASSPPGGLQETQYF. DNA of the CDR3: TGTGCCAGCTCACCACCCGGGGGTCTCCAAGAGACCCAGTACTTC. The chain has TRBV18 and TRBJ2-5; possible D gene TRBD2, 6 bases. V lost 0 bases and J 1 base, leaving 9 bases between the germline ends. This CDR3 comprises 15 residues. CDR1 is KGHSH, CDR2 LQKENI, per germline.

This chain connects TRBV14 to TRBJ2-4, with D perhaps TRBD1 (5 bases). The CDR3 covers 13 residues. Germline CDR1 and CDR2: SGHDN and FVKESK. V lost 3 bases and J 9 bases, leaving 12 bases between the germline ends. In nucleotides, the CDR3 is TGTGCCAGCAGCCATGGGGCCCTTGGCATTCAGTACTTC. Amino acid sequence: CASSHGALGIQYF.

The chain employs TRBV7-2 and TRBJ1-1; D might be TRBD1 (5 bases). This CDR3 comprises 14 residues. V gave up 3 bases and J gave up 5 bases, with 13 bases separating them. From germline, CDR1 is SGHTA and CDR2 FQGNSA. CDR3: CASSLRGWETEAFF. In DNA, the CDR3 is TGTGCCAGCAGCTTGCGGGGGTGGGAGACTGAAGCTTTCTTT. The variable domain in full, completed from reference TRBV7-2 and TRBJ1-1, reads GAGVSQSPSNKVTEKGKDVELRCDPISGHTALYWYRQSLGQGLEFLIYFQGNSAPDKSGLPSDRFSAERTGGSVSTLTIQRTQQEDSAVYLCASSLRGWETEAFFGQGTRLTVV.

This clonotype was seen more than once but under ten times. The CDR3 protein is CASSHNRDSYEQYF. CDR3 bases: TGTGCCAGCAGTCACAACAGGGACTCCTACGAGCAGTACTTC. V is TRBV6-5 and J is TRBJ2-7; perhaps TRBD1 as D (6 bases). Germline values: CDR1 MNHEY, CDR2 SVGAGI. Between the trimmed V and J ends, which lost 5 bases and 0 bases, there was a span of 11 bases. The CDR3 runs 14 residues.

In its sample, this clonotype was seen many times. V gene TRBV7-2 combines with J gene TRBJ2-1; 9 positions match TRBD2. Germline values: CDR1 SGHTA, CDR2 FQGNSA. The CDR3 totals 13 residues. V was pared by 5 bases and J by 8 bases, with 4 bases of the junction left unmatched. The CDR3 DNA is TGTGCCAGCAGCCTCGGGACTAGCTATGAGCAGTTCTTC. It yields the protein CASSLGTSYEQFF.

In DNA form, the CDR3 reads TGTGCCAGCAGCGACGCGGGCAGGGGGCGGGAGACCCAGTACTTC. Translation gives CASSDAGRGRETQYF. The chain has TRBV12-3 or TRBV12-4 and TRBJ2-5; 8 nucleotides align to TRBD1. This CDR3 is 15 amino acids long. The V and J ends lost 6 bases and 5 bases, in that order; junction bases with no gene match: 11.

This clonotype was found a few times. The chain is built from TRBV12-3 or TRBV12-4 and TRBJ2-1; 8 bases fit TRBD2. The CDR3 totals 16 residues. With V trimmed by 7 bases and J by 7 bases, 15 bases remained unmatched. CDR3 nucleotides: TGTGCCAGCACCTTATCCCAAGCGGGAGTGGGTAATGAGCAGTTCTTC. It translates to CASTLSQAGVGNEQFF.

The J gene is TRBJ2-7, the V gene TRBV27, with TRBD2 identical over 7 bases. Germline V gene sequence: CDR1 MNHEY, CDR2 SMNVEV (reference sequence). The V and J ends lost 5 bases and 2 bases, in that order; junction bases with no gene match: 15. The CDR3 has 17 amino acids. The CDR3 nucleotides read TGTGCCAGCAGTACTCTAGCGGTCCGGGAGAATCCCTACGAGCAGTACTTC. Translating gives CASSTLAVRENPYEQYF.

This rearrangement joins TRBV20-1 to TRBJ1-5; D ambiguous. The CDR3 is made up of 14 amino acids. Per the germline V gene, CDR1 is DFQATT and CDR2 is SNEGSKA (reference sequence). Deletions cut 0 bases from V and 6 bases from J, with 12 bases between. CDR3 bases: TGCAGTGCTAGAGATCCCGGCGGCCTTCAGCCCCAGCATTTT. Its protein product is CSARDPGGLQPQHF.

This clonotype was observed a handful of times. The rearrangement uses TRBV20-1 and TRBJ1-2, with unresolved D. CDR3 length: 13 amino acids. CDR1 and CDR2 (germline): DFQATT, SNEGSKA (reference sequence). Between the trimmed V and J ends, which lost 0 bases and 4 bases, there was a span of 9 bases. The CDR3 nucleotides are TGCAGTGCTAGAGATCACCGGAGCTATGGCTACACCTTC. Encoded protein: CSARDHRSYGYTF.

The chain uses TRBV6-4 and TRBJ2-1, with D possibly being TRBD1 (6 bases). V was pared by 2 bases and J by 9 bases, with 14 bases between. The CDR3 totals 14 residues. Germline CDR1 is MRHNA and CDR2 is SNTAGT. CDR3 DNA: TGTGCCAGCAGTGACAGAGGGAGAGGGGGTGAGCAGTTCTTC. Protein: CASSDRGRGGEQFF.

On this clonotype: An end of the junction differs from the germline gene, which may be a read error. The rearrangement links TRBV6-6 to TRBJ1-2; TRBD1 matches 10 bases. This CDR3 region has 15 residues. Germline V CDR1 and CDR2: MNHNY, SVGAGI (reference sequence). This chain's CDR3 is CASSIRTGGGYGFTF. The CDR3 DNA is TGCGCCAGCAGTATTAGGACAGGGGGGGGCTATGGCTTCACCTTC.

This clonotype was counted a few times. The chain has TRBV12-3 or TRBV12-4 and TRBJ1-2; tentative D call: TRBD1 (5 bases). With 4 bases removed from V and 6 bases from J, the gap between germline ends came to 15 bases. CDR3 length equals 14 residues. CDR3 residues: CASSWGGLPNGYTF. DNA for the CDR3: TGTGCCAGCAGTTGGGGGGGACTCCCAAATGGCTACACCTTC.

The chain uses TRBV7-9 and TRBJ1-4; a weak D match, TRBD1 (6 bases). Germline V CDR1 and CDR2: SEHNR, FQNEAQ (reference sequence). The CDR3 runs 14 residues. The V end lost 5 bases, the J end lost 7 bases, and 14 bases lay between the germline ends. The chain's CDR3 is CASSNPTGFEKLFF. In DNA, the CDR3 is TGTGCCAGCAGCAACCCCACAGGGTTTGAAAAACTGTTTTTT.

CDR3 sequence: CASRFSGLKTRDDNEQFF. The CDR3 coding sequence is TGTGCCAGCAGATTTTCCGGGTTGAAAACCAGAGACGACAATGAGCAGTTCTTC. The V gene is TRBV11-2, the J gene TRBJ2-1; D is unresolved. V was shortened by 6 bases and J by 5 bases, with 26 bases between the two germline ends. The CDR3 is 18 amino acids. Per germline, CDR1 SGHAT and CDR2 FQNNGV.

This chain connects TRBV4-3 to TRBJ1-4; tentative D call: TRBD1 (6 bases). The CDR3 consists of 17 residues. The germline V gene encodes CDR1 LGHNA and CDR2 YSLEER. The V end lost 4 bases, the J end lost 8 bases, and 23 bases lay between the germline ends. CDR3 loop: CASSLIPGGPGSEKLFF. The CDR3 DNA reads as TGCGCCAGCAGCCTCATCCCCGGGGGGCCGGGGTCAGAAAAACTGTTTTTT.

This sequence joins TRBV9 and TRBJ2-1; D gene unclear. Germline values: CDR1 SGDLS, CDR2 YYNGEE. Trimming stripped 0 bases from V and 5 bases from J, with 9 bases between. This CDR3 comprises 14 residues. This CDR3 is CASSVVGQNNEQFF. CDR3 DNA sequence: TGTGCCAGCAGCGTAGTGGGCCAAAACAATGAGCAGTTCTTC.

The gene calls are TRBV4-1 and TRBJ1-1; D is undetermined. Germline lookup yields CDR1 MGHRA and CDR2 YSYEKL. Trimming cost V 4 bases and J 1 base, with 16 bases left between them. The CDR3 sequence is 16 residues long. The CDR3 DNA reads TGCGCCAGCAGCCCTCCCGATGGGAGGCCGAACACTGAAGCTTTCTTT. This sequence encodes CASSPPDGRPNTEAFF.

The chain combines TRBV12-3 or TRBV12-4 with TRBJ1-1; no definite D call. V dropped 2 bases and J dropped 7 bases, with 14 bases sitting between them. There are 14 residues in the CDR3. The CDR3 DNA follows: TGTGCCAGCAGTTTAAGTTCGGGGAACGTTGAAGCTTTCTTT. The encoded protein is CASSLSSGNVEAFF.

The V gene is TRBV6-2 or TRBV6-3, the J gene TRBJ2-7; D perhaps matches TRBD1 (6 bases). The CDR3 runs 18 residues. Germline loops: CDR1 MNHEY, CDR2 SVGEGT. The V and J ends lost 5 bases and 7 bases respectively, with 30 bases between them. The CDR3 loop is CASSGWPNQGQKLNEQYF. The DNA for the CDR3 is TGTGCCAGCAGTGGGTGGCCTAACCAAGGACAGAAATTGAATGAGCAGTACTTC.